This is a list of T cell receptor beta chains from one sample in a study of human T cells and chemical hapten exposure. One entry per CDR3 protein, called by TCRdb with MiXCR from the RACE reads. This table holds about 55,000 distinct CDR3 sequences, about 9.9% found once. This specimen was whole blood, taken in connection with sensitization to the hapten diphenylcyclopropenone (DPC). These receptors all come from a woman aged 45-60 years with alopecia areata. Some clones in this sample may be carry-over from other donors' samples. Each CDR3 is given without its conserved first and last residue.

TRBJ2-1	TRBV20-1	SAPQTSGNEQF
TRBJ2-5	TRBV11-2	ASSLGFGAGNQETQY
TRBJ1-1	TRBV9	ASSPRTAEAF
TRBJ1-5	TRBV2	ASATGASQPQH
TRBJ2-2	TRBV3-1	ASSPWDRMAGELF
TRBJ2-3	TRBV29-1	SVEGVGWGLGDTQY
TRBJ2-7	TRBV6-5	ASSKGLSSYEQY
TRBJ2-1	TRBV9	ASSEGLAGDEQF
TRBJ2-5	TRBV7-7	ASSLGRAETQY
TRBJ2-7	TRBV6-2/TRBV6-3	ASSRDRDEQY
TRBJ1-1	TRBV28	ASSRLMGSTEAF
TRBJ2-5	TRBV12-3/TRBV12-4	ASSFRAVQETQY
TRBJ1-1	TRBV11-2	ASSPTKVSEAF
TRBJ2-3	TRBV5-1	ASSLRGSTDTQY
TRBJ1-4	TRBV6-5	ASSRSGTGYEKLF
TRBJ2-7	TRBV6-5	ASSLTSGRLQQY
TRBJ2-5	TRBV2	ASSRGPGSETQY
TRBJ2-3	TRBV28	ASSGSDALARGTQY
TRBJ2-5	TRBV29-1	SVEDSGVRETQY
TRBJ2-1	TRBV7-6	ASSLGRNEQF
TRBJ1-5	TRBV9	ASSEREGVGNQPQH
TRBJ2-6	TRBV3-1	ASSQEAGTYSGANVLT
TRBJ1-6	TRBV6-2/TRBV6-3	ASRRGRNNSPLH
TRBJ2-5	TRBV11-2	ASSSAATLETQY
TRBJ2-2	TRBV19	ASSRQGAITGELF
TRBJ2-7	TRBV5-8	ASRIGTGGNYEQY
TRBJ2-3	TRBV3-1	ASSQGQGLRIDTQY
TRBJ2-4	TRBV6-5	ASSYSNSYEGKNIQY
TRBJ2-3	TRBV6-5	ASKPGLSTDTQY
TRBJ2-1	TRBV6-2/TRBV6-3	ASSPDRGGNNEQF
TRBJ1-1	TRBV6-2/TRBV6-3	ASSHGDIRLVNTEAF
TRBJ2-2	TRBV3-1	ASSQRRDMGRTNTGELF
TRBJ2-7	TRBV27	ASSSGYEQY
TRBJ2-3	TRBV3-1	ASSPVRGPGVGTQY
TRBJ1-1	TRBV7-2	ASSLQGHLEAF
TRBJ2-3	TRBV7-6	ASSSGLAATDTQY
TRBJ1-5	TRBV5-1	ASSSTGPRADRNQPQH
TRBJ1-5	TRBV2	ASREDRGEQPQH
TRBJ2-7	TRBV6-1	ASSETGTAYEQY
TRBJ2-3	TRBV5-8	ASSSQSTDTQY
TRBJ2-1	TRBV11-3	ASSPGLAGGPVNEQF
TRBJ2-1	TRBV11-2	ASSHSDFSGGGGDEQF
TRBJ1-1	TRBV6-1	ASSERSLDAF
TRBJ2-1	TRBV20-1	SAREIAAPGNEQF
TRBJ2-7	TRBV4-2	ASSRGGASYEQY